A selection of T cell receptor beta chains follows, all from one sample in a study of T cell repertoires in cytomegalovirus infection. These receptors lack a known antigen. TCRdb itself ran the reads through MiXCR, one entry per CDR3 protein. The sample consists of fewer than 650,000 distinct CDR3 sequences, about 39% of them appearing once. Sequencing used cultured PBMCs, obtained from culture after CMV antigen stimulation. These receptors were taken from a human donor in good health (CMV status not recorded). Some clones in this sample may be carry-over from other donors' samples. Both conserved end residues are part of each CDR3. The order of the fields is CDR3 length, V gene, J gene, clone size, D gene, CDR3 DNA, CDR3 protein. D genes are given only for firm matches. Not all rows give a size; the values are once, few, many and, for expanded clones, a class.

13	TRBV5-6	TRBJ1-2	NA	NA	TGTGCCAGCAGCCTACCGACAGGCTATGGCTACACCTTC	CASSLPTGYGYTF
16	TRBV7-9	TRBJ2-7	NA	TRBD2	TGTGCCAGCAGCGGAGAACTAGCGGGGCCCCCCTACGAGCAGTACTTC	CASSGELAGPPYEQYF
14	TRBV20-1	TRBJ2-5	NA	TRBD2	TGCAGTGCTAGAGATCCCTCGGGGGGGGAGACCCAGTACTTC	CSARDPSGGETQYF
16	TRBV27	TRBJ2-1	NA	NA	TGTGCCAGCAGTTTATCCAGTAGCGCCGAATACAATGAGCAGTTCTTC	CASSLSSSAEYNEQFF
14	TRBV27	TRBJ2-1	NA	NA	TGTGCCAGCAGGGCGTCGGACGGCAACAATGAGCAGTTCTTC	CASRASDGNNEQFF
14	TRBV28	TRBJ1-3	NA	NA	TGTGCCAGCAGCAACGGAGGTTATGGAAACACCATATATTTT	CASSNGGYGNTIYF
14	TRBV4-3	TRBJ2-7	NA	NA	TGCGCCAGCAGCCAAGTGCAGGGTGGATACGAGCAGTACTTC	CASSQVQGGYEQYF
14	TRBV3-1	TRBJ2-1	NA	TRBD2	TGTGCCAGCAGCCTCGCTAGCGGGATCCATGAGCAGTTCTTC	CASSLASGIHEQFF
17	TRBV10-3	TRBJ2-7	NA	TRBD2	TGTGCCATCACCCCGGGGAGCGGGGAGCCGTTCTCCTACGAGCAGTACTTC	CAITPGSGEPFSYEQYF
15	TRBV4-1	TRBJ1-2	once	NA	TGCGCCAGCAGCACCTCGTCGGCCTTCGTATTAGGCTACACCTTC	CASSTSSAFVLGYTF
14	TRBV7-6	TRBJ1-6	NA	TRBD1	TGTGCCAGCAGCTCACAGGGGTCGGATTCACCCCTCCACTTT	CASSSQGSDSPLHF
18	TRBV7-2	TRBJ2-7	many	TRBD1	TGTGCCAGCAGCTTAGGGGTGTCGATTGGGACAGTCCACTACGAGCAGTACTTC	CASSLGVSIGTVHYEQYF
15	TRBV7-4	TRBJ1-3	NA	NA	TGTGCCAGCCCTGAGGGGCCGAGCTCTGGAAACACCATATATTTT	CASPEGPSSGNTIYF
14	TRBV12-3/TRBV12-4	TRBJ1-2	NA	NA	TGTGCCAGCAGTTTCGTCAGGGCCTGGGGTGGCTACACCTTC	CASSFVRAWGGYTF
17	TRBV7-8	TRBJ2-3	NA	NA	TGTGCCAGCAGCTTGAGGACGGTAGCGGACCGAGGAGCTACGCAGTATTTT	CASSLRTVADRGATQYF
16	TRBV7-9	TRBJ2-3	few	NA	TGTGCCAGCAGCTTTCGGACAGCGGAAAGCACAGATACGCAGTATTTT	CASSFRTAESTDTQYF
15	TRBV5-1	TRBJ1-4	NA	NA	TGCGCCAGCAGCTTGGCGGGAACAGAGCGCGAAAAACTGTTTTTT	CASSLAGTEREKLFF
14	TRBV29-1	TRBJ1-4	few	TRBD1	TGCAGCGCCAGGGGGGGCCCAATGGCTGAAAAACTGTTTTTT	CSARGGPMAEKLFF
11	TRBV7-8	TRBJ2-7	NA	TRBD1	TGTGCCAGCAGCTTGGGCGGACAGGTATTCTTC	CASSLGGQVFF
14	TRBV7-4	TRBJ1-6	few	TRBD1	TGTGCCAGCAGCTTAGTAGGGGGCAGGTCCCACCTCCACTTT	CASSLVGGRSHLHF
14	TRBV5-4	TRBJ2-5	few	NA	TGTGCCAGCAGCACCAGGACAGACGGGCCGACCCAGTACTTC	CASSTRTDGPTQYF
12	TRBV12-3/TRBV12-4	TRBJ2-7	few	NA	TGTGCCAGCAGCGATTGGACCTACGAGCAGTACTTC	CASSDWTYEQYF
16	TRBV27	TRBJ2-7	NA	NA	TGTGCCAGCAGTTTATCTAGGCTCTCACGTCCCTACGAGCAGTACTTC	CASSLSRLSRPYEQYF
15	TRBV5-5	TRBJ2-1	few	TRBD2	TGTGCCAGCACTATAGCGGGAGGGCCCTACAATGAGCAGTTCTTC	CASTIAGGPYNEQFF
16	TRBV5-4	TRBJ2-7	NA	TRBD2	TGTGCCAGCAGCCCAAAGGCGGGGGGCAGCTCCTACGAGCAGTACTTC	CASSPKAGGSSYEQYF